This TCR beta chain was captured by sequencing in a study of control samples from healthy donors and cancer patients. With 1 base clipped from V and 4 bases from J, the junction kept 10 bases outside the gene matches. This CDR3 spans 18 amino acids. Germline values: CDR1 SSHAT, CDR2 FNYEAQ (reference sequence). Repertoires were generated with immunoSEQ multiplex PCR, while TCRdb's copy carries only in-frame clones and drops some. The table has about 120,000 clones, approximately 88% seen once. The chain combines TRBV7-7 with TRBJ2-5; 12 bases are a match to TRBD2. The sequencing input was blood. This TCR was sampled from a man between 50 and 59 years old in good health. The CDR3 sequence: CASSLGLAGGPGGETQYF. The CDR3 region has the DNA TGTGCCAGCAGCTTAGGCCTAGCGGGGGGGCCTGGGGGAGAGACCCAGTACTTC.